The clone carrying this TCR beta chain was seen just once. Antigen specificity is unknown. The table came from immunoSEQ multiplex PCR; TCRdb's copy has only in-frame clones and leaves some out. The top ten hold more than 2% of the sample, which has 50,000 to 80,000 clones, roughly 80% seen once. The entry originates in a study of vaccination effects on CD4 cells after COVID-19. CDR3 length: 16 amino acids. CDR1 is SEHNR, CDR2 FQNEAQ, per germline (reference sequence). V was trimmed by 3 bases and J by 0 bases, leaving 12 bases between them. CD4+ T cells were isolated after around ten days of culture. Each person got two doses of an mRNA SARS-CoV-2 vaccine, BNT162b2 or mRNA-1273. On both days 3 and 7, half of the culture medium was replaced with IL-2 medium. Study-wide results and limits: Few convalescent patients were studied, and early post-infection samples were lacking. Late post-vaccination, clones induced by infection and those induced by vaccine underwent marked clonal contraction.

The sequence was obtained from a human donor who received a COVID-19 vaccine. The chain links TRBV7-9 to TRBJ2-1; a possible D gene is TRBD1 (6 bases). The sample consisted of CD4+ T cells from PBMCs cultured without peptide, taken after COVID-19 vaccination. The CDR3 DNA is TGTGCCAGCAGCTTGAGGACAGCGCGCTCCTACAATGAGCAGTTCTTC. As protein: CASSLRTARSYNEQFF. The full variable domain, in which reference TRBV7-9 and TRBJ2-1 provide the parts outside the CDR3, is DTGVSQNPRHKITKRGQNVTFRCDPISEHNRLYWYRQTLGQGPEFLTYFQNEAQLEKSRLLSDRFSAERPKGSFSTLEIQRTEQGDSAMYLCASSLRTARSYNEQFFGPGTRLTVL.